Each of the 29 T cell receptor beta chains below was sequenced from the same sample in a study of T cells after yellow fever vaccination. TCRdb fed the 5' RACE reads into MiXCR, producing one record per CDR3 protein. Among a few hundred thousand distinct CDR3 sequences listed, about a sixth were seen once. The sequences come from PBMCs, collected 5 days after the first yellow fever vaccination. These receptors all come from a young man who received the YFV17D yellow fever vaccine.

The chain has TRBV6-1 and TRBJ2-3; 9 bases match TRBD1. V gave up 5 bases and J gave up 4 bases; unmatched junction bases: 7. This CDR3 is built from 15 residues. CDR1 and CDR2 from the germline V gene are MNHNS and SASEGT. The CDR3 sequence is CASSPGTGNSDTQYF. The CDR3 DNA follows: TGTGCCAGCAGTCCCGGGACAGGGAATTCAGATACGCAGTATTTT.

The rearrangement links TRBV12-3 or TRBV12-4 to TRBJ1-2; no clear D gene. V shed 3 bases and J shed 4 bases, with 6 bases lying between them. There are 12 residues in the CDR3. CDR3 bases: TGTGCCAGCAGTTTTCGACTCTATGGCTACACCTTC. It is translated as CASSFRLYGYTF.

For this clonotype: A junction end diverges from the germline sequence, so it may reflect a read error. This rearrangement joins TRBV7-3 to TRBJ2-1; a weak D match, TRBD2 (5 bases). CDR3 length equals 14 residues. The germline gives CDR1 SGHTA, CDR2 FQGTGA. The CDR3 spells CASSQGGSYSEQFF. The CDR3 DNA reads TGTGCCAGCAGCCAAGGAGGATCCTACAGTGAGCAGTTCTTC. Supplemented by reference TRBV7-3 and TRBJ2-1, the full variable domain reads GAGVSQTPSNKVTEKGKYVELRCDPISGHTALYWYRQSLGQGPEFLIYFQGTGAADDSGLPNDRFFAVRPEGSVSTLKIQRTERGDSAVYLCASSQGGSYSEQFFGPGTRLTVL.

This clonotype has only a few counts. V is TRBV6-2 or TRBV6-3 and J is TRBJ2-7, with D possibly matching TRBD2 (7 bases). Trimming removed 6 bases at V and 5 bases at J, with 20 bases between. This CDR3 is 15 amino acids long. The germline V gene encodes CDR1 MNHEY and CDR2 SVGEGT. The CDR3 sequence: CASRRWGGGQDEQYF. In nucleotides, the CDR3 is TGTGCCAGCAGACGCTGGGGCGGGGGCCAGGACGAGCAGTACTTC.

This chain links TRBV7-6 with TRBJ1-5, with D tentatively TRBD1 (5 bases). The germline CDR1 and CDR2 sequences are SGHVS and FNYEAQ. V gave up 5 bases and J gave up 5 bases, with 16 bases separating them. The CDR3 contains 15 residues. The CDR3 region has the DNA TGTGCCAGCAGCCGCTTGGGGGAAGGAGATCAGCCCCAGCATTTT. This codes for CASSRLGEGDQPQHF.

The gene calls are TRBV12-3 or TRBV12-4 and TRBJ2-2; the match to TRBD1 covers 8 bases. The V gene end was trimmed by 6 bases and the J gene end by 4 bases; junction bases not matched to a gene: 4. CDR3 length: 14 residues. The CDR3 nucleotides are TGTGCCAGCAGGGACACAGGGGGCACCGGGGAGCTGTTTTTT. It is translated as CASRDTGGTGELFF.

This chain joins TRBV7-2 and TRBJ2-1, with D tentatively TRBD1 (6 bases). Germline-derived CDR1 and CDR2 are SGHTA and FQGNSA. V shed 6 bases and J shed 5 bases, with 14 bases lying between them. The CDR3 extends over 14 amino acids. This CDR3 is CASRRADRDNEQFF. In DNA form, the CDR3 reads TGTGCCAGCAGACGAGCGGACAGAGACAATGAGCAGTTCTTC.

This rearrangement joins TRBV6-5 to TRBJ1-2, with no clear D. Between the trimmed V and J ends, which lost 0 bases and 5 bases, there was a span of 16 bases. The CDR3 is made up of 16 amino acids. Germline V CDR1 and CDR2: MNHEY, SVGAGI. The CDR3: CASSYSREGVTYGYTF. The CDR3 bases are TGTGCCAGCAGTTACTCGAGGGAAGGCGTTACTTATGGCTACACCTTC.

The chain recombines TRBV7-9 with TRBJ2-7; possibly TRBD2 for D (5 bases). The CDR3 is made up of 13 amino acids. Germline loops: CDR1 SEHNR, CDR2 FQNEAQ (reference sequence). V shed 1 base and J shed 4 bases, with 8 bases lying between them. This CDR3 is CASSLGGHYEQYV. CDR3 nucleotides: TGTGCCAGCAGCTTAGGAGGGCATTACGAGCAGTACGTC.

The chain links TRBV9 to TRBJ2-1, with a weak D call TRBD1 (6 bases). V lost 1 base and J lost 3, with 11 bases in between. Per germline, CDR1 SGDLS and CDR2 YYNGEE. The CDR3 runs to 15 residues. CDR3 in DNA: TGTGCCAGCAGCGTAAGTCCAGGGGACTACAATGAGCAGTTCTTC. Amino acids: CASSVSPGDYNEQFF.

This clonotype has a handful of counts. The rearrangement links TRBV9 to TRBJ1-1; D is perhaps TRBD1 (5 bases). The CDR3 extends over 14 amino acids. CDR1 is SGDLS, CDR2 YYNGEE, per germline. Trimming left V 2 bases short and J 8 bases short, with 16 bases between. CDR3 in DNA: TGTGCCAGCAGCGTGAGGGGAGAACTCGCGGAAGCTTTCTTT. Translating it yields CASSVRGELAEAFF.

The CDR3 nucleotides are TGCGCCAGCAGCTTAAAAGCCGGGTCCACAGATACGCAGTATTTT. Translated: CASSLKAGSTDTQYF. V gene TRBV5-1 combines with J gene TRBJ2-3; D uncertain. Trimming removed 2 bases at V and 2 bases at J, with 12 bases between. The CDR3 has 15 residues. Germline CDR1 reads SGHRS; CDR2 reads YFSETQ.

This clonotype has a handful of counts. The V and J genes are TRBV7-8 and TRBJ2-7; D unclear. V shed 5 bases and J shed 3 bases, with 5 bases lying between them. CDR3 length: 11 amino acids. Germline loops: CDR1 SGHVS, CDR2 FQNEAQ. In nucleotides, the CDR3 is TGTGCCAGCAGCGGTTTCTACGAGCAGTACGTC. Its translation is CASSGFYEQYV.

This chain joins TRBV2 and TRBJ1-1; a possible D gene is TRBD1 (6 bases). The CDR3 has 13 residues. V gave up 6 bases and J gave up 4 bases, with 12 bases separating them. CDR1 and CDR2 from the germline V gene are SNHLY and FYNNEI. The CDR3 sequence: CASSDTGSTEAFF. The CDR3 region has the DNA TGTGCCAGCAGCGACACAGGGTCCACTGAAGCTTTCTTT.

The V call is TRBV7-9, the J call TRBJ2-5; possible D gene TRBD2, 6 bases. CDR1 is SEHNR and CDR2 is FQNEAQ in the germline V gene (reference sequence). The length of the CDR3 is 14 residues. V shed 2 bases and J shed 4 bases, with 11 bases lying between them. CDR3 sequence reads: CASSLWEEAETQYF. CDR3 nucleotides: TGTGCCAGCAGCTTATGGGAGGAGGCAGAGACCCAGTACTTC. Based on the CDR3 plus reference TRBV7-9 and TRBJ2-5, the full variable domain is DTGVSQNPRHKITKRGQNVTFRCDPISEHNRLYWYRQTLGQGPEFLTYFQNEAQLEKSRLLSDRFSAERPKGSFSTLEIQRTEQGDSAMYLCASSLWEEAETQYFGPGTRLLVL.

V and J are TRBV7-2 and TRBJ2-7, with D perhaps matching TRBD2 (7 bases). Per the germline V gene, CDR1 is SGHTA and CDR2 is FQGNSA. The CDR3 loop spans 14 amino acids. Trimming left V 2 bases short and J 2 bases short, with 10 bases between. Here the CDR3 reads CASSLLGGPYEQYV. The DNA of the CDR3 is TGTGCCAGCAGCTTACTCGGGGGGCCCTACGAGCAGTACGTC.

V gene TRBV20-1 combines with J gene TRBJ1-1; D might be TRBD1 (5 bases). The ends were cut back, 6 bases at V and 0 bases at J, with 17 bases in the middle. Germline V gene lookup returns CDR1 DFQATT and CDR2 SNEGSKA (reference sequence). The CDR3 loop spans 15 amino acids. The CDR3 bases are TGCAGTGCGATAACAGGCTTCCTAATGAACACTGAAGCTTTCTTT. This sequence encodes CSAITGFLMNTEAFF.

This clonotype was seen a few times. J is TRBJ2-7 and V is TRBV6-1; the D gene is possibly TRBD2 (5 bases). The CDR3 is made up of 16 amino acids. The germline V gene has CDR1 MNHNS and CDR2 SASEGT. The V end lost 1 base, the J end lost 5 bases, and 18 bases lay between the germline ends. In DNA form, the CDR3 reads TGTGCCAGCAGTGAAGACCCTAGCCGCCGGGGTGACGAGCAGTACTTC. Translated, it gives CASSEDPSRRGDEQYF.

V is TRBV5-4 and J is TRBJ2-5, with TRBD1 as a possible D gene (5 bases). This CDR3 has 15 amino acids. The germline V gene encodes CDR1 SGHNT and CDR2 YYREEE (reference sequence). Trimming stripped 4 bases from V and 2 bases from J, with 15 bases between. The DNA of the CDR3 is TGTGCCAGCAGCGCGAACAGTGGGGCGCAAGAGACCCAGTACTTC. This sequence encodes CASSANSGAQETQYF.

Only a few counts were recorded for this clonotype. This rearrangement joins TRBV6-6 to TRBJ2-7; 7 bases are a match to TRBD1. Germline loops: CDR1 MNHNY, CDR2 SVGAGI (reference sequence). This CDR3 region has 13 residues. V trimming: 6 bases; J trimming: 7 bases; junction bases outside the gene matches: 9. CDR3 bases: TGTGCCAGCAGCCACGGGACAGCGGTGGAGCAGTACGTC. Translated, it gives CASSHGTAVEQYV.

A few counts support this clonotype. V usage is TRBV5-1 and J usage is TRBJ1-5; no firm D call. Deletions cut 1 base from V and 4 bases from J, with 12 bases between. The CDR3 covers 15 residues. Germline CDR1 reads SGHRS; CDR2 reads YFSETQ. CDR3 DNA: TGCGCCAGCAGCTTGTTGGGAGCGAAGAATCAGCCCCAGCATTTT. It codes for CASSLLGAKNQPQHF.

J is TRBJ2-7 and V is TRBV12-1; the table's D call, TRBD1, was not checked against the DNA. TRBV12-1 counts as a pseudogene. The CDR3 runs to 13 residues. CDR3 sequence: CASSLGGEDEQYF. CDR3 DNA sequence: TGTGCCAGCAGCCTAGGGGGTGAGGACGAGCAGTACTTC.

This clonotype turned up a few times. The chain joins TRBV20-1 to TRBJ2-1; D unclear. The CDR3 consists of 15 residues. Per the germline V gene, CDR1 is DFQATT and CDR2 is SNEGSKA (reference sequence). Trimming shortened V by 5 bases and J by 0 bases, and 14 bases separated the two germline ends. CDR3 coding DNA: TGCAGTGCTGGCCGAGTGCCAAGCTCCTACAATGAGCAGTTCTTC. Residues: CSAGRVPSSYNEQFF.

This clonotype has a handful of counts. The V call is TRBV27, the J call TRBJ1-5; the D is unclear. CDR1 and CDR2 from the germline V gene are MNHEY and SMNVEV (reference sequence). CDR3 size: 15 residues. V was shortened by 5 bases and J by 2 bases, with 13 bases between the two germline ends. CDR3 in DNA: TGTGCCAGCAGTCAAACGCAGGTGGGCAATCAGCCCCAGCATTTT. Protein sequence: CASSQTQVGNQPQHF.

This chain connects TRBV11-1 to TRBJ2-5, with 11 bases matching TRBD1. This CDR3 region has 18 residues. Losses at the gene ends were 2 bases for V and 1 base for J; bases not matched to a gene: 9. Germline loops: CDR1 SGHAT, CDR2 FQDESV (reference sequence). CDR3 region: CASSLILPGQGGQETQYF. CDR3 sequence (DNA): TGTGCCAGCAGCTTAATTCTTCCGGGACAGGGGGGCCAAGAGACCCAGTACTTC.

The chain employs TRBV20-1 and TRBJ2-7, with TRBD1 matching 9 bases. From germline, CDR1 is DFQATT and CDR2 SNEGSKA (reference sequence). CDR3 length: 15 amino acids. J gave up 2 bases and V 2 bases, and 7 bases lay outside the gene matches. The CDR3 DNA follows: TGCAGTGCTAGACCCCTCCGACAGGGGGCCTACGAGCAGTACGTC. Its translation: CSARPLRQGAYEQYV.

This chain joins TRBV12-5 and TRBJ2-2; 7 bases fit TRBD1. This CDR3 comprises 15 residues. The V gene end was trimmed by 9 bases and the J gene end by 5 bases; junction bases not matched to a gene: 12. Germline loops: CDR1 LGHNT, CDR2 FRNRAP. CDR3 amino acids: CARTGLLRDTGELFF. CDR3 coding DNA: TGTGCTAGGACAGGGCTCCTAAGGGATACCGGGGAGCTGTTTTTT.

In regard to this clonotype: An end of the junction does not agree with germline; a read error may underlie this. The chain has TRBV12-3 or TRBV12-4 and TRBJ2-3, with D hard to call. The CDR3 consists of 12 residues. CDR3 DNA: TGCGCCAGCAGAAGTGGCACAGATACGCAGTATTTT. It encodes CASRSGTDTQYF.

This clonotype was observed a handful of times. The rearrangement joins TRBV20-1 to TRBJ2-1; tentative D call: TRBD2 (6 bases). This CDR3 has 14 amino acids. The ends were cut back, 2 bases at V and 7 bases at J, with 15 bases in the middle. In germline, CDR1 is DFQATT, CDR2 SNEGSKA (reference sequence). CDR3 DNA sequence: TGCAGTGCTAGACGAACCACTAGCATGAATGAGCAGTTCTTC. It specifies CSARRTTSMNEQFF.